The present entry profiles one T cell receptor (beta chain) with its context. The method was immunoSEQ multiplex PCR; TCRdb's version includes in-frame clones alone and lacks a portion of them. The table includes 150,000 to 200,000 clones, roughly 93% detected once. This sample was included in a study of blood T cell repertoires in COVID-19. Across the study: Nucleic acid was either cDNA or gDNA, and it came from T cells, B-cell-depleted T cells, or PBMCs.

The length of the CDR3 is 15 residues. Germline V CDR1 and CDR2: MRHNA, SNTAGT. The V end lost 6 bases, the J end lost 6 bases, and 20 bases lay between the germline ends. The sequence derives from a woman aged 55 to 70 with COVID-19, enrolled during active disease. The J gene is TRBJ1-2, the V gene TRBV6-4; TRBD1 is a possible D gene (6 bases). Sample: peripheral blood. In DNA form, the CDR3 reads TGTGCCAGCAGCCAAGAGACAGGTGATCTTCATGGCTACACCTTC. This gives the protein CASSQETGDLHGYTF.